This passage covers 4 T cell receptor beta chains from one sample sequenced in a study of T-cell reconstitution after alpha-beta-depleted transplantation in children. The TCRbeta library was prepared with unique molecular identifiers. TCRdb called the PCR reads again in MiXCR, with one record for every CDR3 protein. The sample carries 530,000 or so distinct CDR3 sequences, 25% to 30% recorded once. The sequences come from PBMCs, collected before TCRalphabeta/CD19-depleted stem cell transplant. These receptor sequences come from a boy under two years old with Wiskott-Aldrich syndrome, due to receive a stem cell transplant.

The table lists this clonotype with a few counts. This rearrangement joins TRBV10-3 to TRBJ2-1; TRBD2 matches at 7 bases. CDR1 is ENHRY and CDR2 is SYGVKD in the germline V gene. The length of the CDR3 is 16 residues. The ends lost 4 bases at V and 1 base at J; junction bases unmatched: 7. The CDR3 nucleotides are TGTGCCATCAGTGTAGGAGCGGGGATATCCTACAATGAGCAGTTCTTC. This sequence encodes CAISVGAGISYNEQFF.

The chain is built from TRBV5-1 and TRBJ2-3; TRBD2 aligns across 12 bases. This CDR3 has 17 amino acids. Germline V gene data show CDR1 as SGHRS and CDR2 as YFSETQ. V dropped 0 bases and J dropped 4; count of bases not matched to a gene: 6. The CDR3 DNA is TGCGCCAGCAGCTTGGTAACTAGCGGGAGGAGGCCAGATACGCAGTATTTT. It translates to CASSLVTSGRRPDTQYF.

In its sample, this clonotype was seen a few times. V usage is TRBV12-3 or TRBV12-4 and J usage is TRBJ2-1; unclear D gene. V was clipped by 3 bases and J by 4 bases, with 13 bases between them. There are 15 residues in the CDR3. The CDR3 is CASSLLGQSYNEQFF. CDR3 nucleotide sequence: TGTGCCAGCAGTTTGCTAGGCCAGTCTTACAATGAGCAGTTCTTC.

As DNA, the CDR3 is TGTGCCAGCAGAGACCGGGGCCCTAATGAAAAACTGTTTTTT. Translation: CASRDRGPNEKLFF. The chain recombines TRBV6-1 with TRBJ1-4; weak D call: TRBD1 (5 bases). Deletions cut 6 bases from V and 3 bases from J, with 11 bases between. The CDR3 extends over 14 amino acids. Germline lookup yields CDR1 MNHNS and CDR2 SASEGT.